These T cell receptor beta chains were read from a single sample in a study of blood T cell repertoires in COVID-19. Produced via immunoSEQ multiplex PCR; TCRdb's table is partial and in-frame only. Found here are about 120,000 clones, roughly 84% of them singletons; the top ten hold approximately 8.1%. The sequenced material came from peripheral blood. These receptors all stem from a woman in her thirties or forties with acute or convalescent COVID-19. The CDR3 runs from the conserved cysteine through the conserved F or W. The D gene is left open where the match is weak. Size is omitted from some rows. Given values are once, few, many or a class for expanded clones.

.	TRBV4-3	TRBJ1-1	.	CASSSKSIGYTEAFF	TGCGCCAGCAGCTCGAAAAGTATCGGGTACACTGAAGCTTTCTTT
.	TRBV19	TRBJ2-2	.	CASSIDSERSGELFF	TGTGCCAGTAGTATCGACAGTGAACGGTCCGGGGAGCTGTTTTTT
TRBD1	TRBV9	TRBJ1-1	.	CASSPGGPWEAFF	TGTGCCAGCAGCCCAGGGGGGCCCTGGGAAGCTTTCTTT
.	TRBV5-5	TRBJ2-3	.	CASSTEQVGDTQYF	TGTGCCAGCAGCACTGAACAGGTGGGAGATACGCAGTATTTT
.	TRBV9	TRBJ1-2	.	CASSARDTSYGYTF	TGTGCCAGCAGCGCCCGGGACACTAGCTATGGCTACACCTTC
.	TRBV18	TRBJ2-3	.	CASSPRLLQVEQYF	TGTGCCAGCTCACCAAGGCTCTTACAGGTGGAGCAGTATTTT
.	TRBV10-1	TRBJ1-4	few	CASSESSATNEKLFF	TGCGCCAGCAGTGAGTCGAGTGCAACTAATGAAAAACTGTTTTTT
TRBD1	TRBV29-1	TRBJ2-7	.	CSAKDRAPGEQYF	TGCAGCGCCAAAGACAGGGCTCCGGGCGAGCAGTACTTC
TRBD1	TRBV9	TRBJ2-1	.	CASSVVPGQPNEQFF	TGTGCCAGCAGCGTAGTACCGGGACAGCCTAATGAGCAGTTCTTC
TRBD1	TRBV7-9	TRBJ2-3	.	CASSYSTGDDTQYF	TGTGCCAGCAGCTACTCGACAGGGGACGATACGCAGTATTTT
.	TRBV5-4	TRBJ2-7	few	CASSLGPGGSYEQYF	TGTGCCAGCAGCTTGGGTCCAGGGGGGTCCTACGAGCAGTACTTC
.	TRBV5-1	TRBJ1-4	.	CASSDRGTGEKLFF	TGCGCCAGCAGCGATCGGGGAACCGGGGAAAAACTGTTTTTT
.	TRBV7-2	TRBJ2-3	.	CASSSATGGTDTQYF	TGTGCCAGCAGCTCAGCTACGGGGGGCACAGATACGCAGTATTTT
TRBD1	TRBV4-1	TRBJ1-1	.	CASSHRDSEAFF	TGCGCCAGCAGCCACCGGGACAGTGAAGCTTTCTTT
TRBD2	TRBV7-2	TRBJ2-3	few	CASSLRAGGSPASTDTQYF	TGTGCCAGCAGCTTGAGAGCGGGGGGTTCCCCTGCTAGCACAGATACGCAGTATTTT
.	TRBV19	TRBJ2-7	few	CASSRTANSYEQYF	TGTGCCAGTAGTCGGACAGCAAACTCCTACGAGCAGTACTTC
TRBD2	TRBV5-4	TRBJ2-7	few	CASSLASGGTYEQYF	TGTGCCAGCAGCTTGGCTAGCGGGGGAACCTACGAGCAGTACTTC
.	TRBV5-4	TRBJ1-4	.	CASSFRGAEEKLFF	TGTGCCAGCAGCTTCCGGGGGGCCGAAGAAAAACTGTTTTTT
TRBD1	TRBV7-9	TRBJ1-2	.	CASSSRLGQESYTF	TGTGCCAGCAGCTCTCGCCTGGGACAGGAAAGCTACACCTTC
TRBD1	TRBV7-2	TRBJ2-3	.	CASSSQTGYTDTQYF	TGTGCCAGCAGCTCTCAGACAGGGTACACAGATACGCAGTATTTT
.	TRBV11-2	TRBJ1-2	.	CASSLSMGGGYGYTF	TGTGCCAGCAGCTTATCCATGGGGGGAGGCTATGGCTACACCTTC
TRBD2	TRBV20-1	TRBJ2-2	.	CSASERGFGELFF	TGCAGTGCTAGTGAGCGGGGCTTCGGGGAGCTGTTTTTT
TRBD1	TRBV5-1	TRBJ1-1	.	CASRLTGPGTEAFF	TGCGCCAGCAGGTTGACAGGGCCGGGGACTGAAGCTTTCTTT
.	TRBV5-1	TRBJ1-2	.	CASSLAPGDGGYTF	TGCGCCAGCAGCTTGGCCCCAGGGGATGGTGGCTACACCTTC
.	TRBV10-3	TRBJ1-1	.	CAISGRDTEAFF	TGTGCCATCAGTGGGAGGGACACTGAAGCTTTCTTT
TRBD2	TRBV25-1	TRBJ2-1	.	CASSVRGLAEAYNEQFF	TGTGCCAGCAGTGTACGCGGACTAGCGGAGGCCTACAATGAGCAGTTCTTC
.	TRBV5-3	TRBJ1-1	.	CARSYSRELNLNTEAFF	TGTGCCAGAAGCTACAGCCGGGAACTAAACTTGAACACTGAAGCTTTCTTT